Each of the 8 T cell receptor beta chains below was sequenced from the same sample in a study of T cell changes during pregnancy in multiple sclerosis. Data came from immunoSEQ multiplex PCR; TCRdb stores just in-frame clones and leaves some out. This table holds over 50,000 clones, more than 80% found once. Sequencing used peripheral blood, obtained in the first trimester of pregnancy. Source of these receptors: a female donor in good health, enrolled as a control in a pregnancy study.

This sequence joins TRBV5-1 and TRBJ2-7; 10 bases line up with TRBD1. V trimming: 2 bases; J trimming: 2 bases; junction bases outside the gene matches: 1. The CDR3 sequence is 14 residues long. Germline V gene sequence: CDR1 SGHRS, CDR2 YFSETQ. CDR3 residues: CASSLGTGAYEQYF. CDR3 nucleotides: TGCGCCAGCAGCTTAGGGACAGGGGCCTACGAGCAGTACTTC.

This chain uses TRBV2 with TRBJ2-2; 12 bases agree with TRBD2. Per germline, CDR1 SNHLY and CDR2 FYNNEI. V lost 6 bases and J lost 5; bases outside the gene matches: 4. This CDR3 spans 15 amino acids. The chain's CDR3 is CASSPLAGGTGELFF. CDR3 nucleotide sequence: TGTGCCAGCAGCCCACTAGCGGGGGGAACCGGGGAGCTGTTTTTT.

This chain links TRBV7-8 with TRBJ1-2, with D possibly being TRBD1 (5 bases). In germline, CDR1 is SGHVS, CDR2 FQNEAQ. The CDR3 loop spans 15 amino acids. Trimming took off 1 base at V and 7 bases at J, with 16 bases between the two ends. CDR3 amino acids: CASSLDDGREGGYTF. In nucleotides, the CDR3 is TGTGCCAGCAGCTTAGATGACGGCAGGGAGGGTGGCTACACCTTC.

The chain couples TRBV6-1 to TRBJ2-1, with a weak D call TRBD2 (5 bases). CDR3 length: 13 residues. V gave up 6 bases and J gave up 5 bases, with 11 bases separating them. Germline assignment: CDR1 MNHNS and CDR2 SASEGT. For the CDR3, the DNA is TGTGCCAGCAGCCGGGAAAGCCACAATGAGCAGTTCTTC. It codes for CASSRESHNEQFF.

The rearrangement joins TRBV6-1 to TRBJ1-5; D gene uncertain. CDR1 and CDR2 from the germline V gene are MNHNS and SASEGT. The V gene lost 5 bases and the J gene lost 3 bases, with 11 bases spanning the gap. The CDR3 covers 14 residues. DNA of the CDR3: TGTGCCAGCAGTCCCTCCGGAGACAATCAGCCCCAGCATTTT. Amino acids: CASSPSGDNQPQHF.

The table lists this clone with a count of one. The genes are TRBV5-8 and TRBJ2-7; 14 nucleotides match TRBD2. Germline CDR1 SGHTS, CDR2 YDEGEE. Trimming at V came to 2 bases and at J to 0 bases, leaving 13 bases not matched to a gene. This CDR3 spans 20 amino acids. The DNA for the CDR3 is TGTGCCAGCAGCTTTCCGCCGGGACTAGCGGGGGCCGTACTCTCCTACGAGCAGTACTTC. Translated: CASSFPPGLAGAVLSYEQYF.

The chain links TRBV19 to TRBJ1-1; D not certain. V lost 4 bases and J 10 bases, leaving 10 bases between the germline ends. This CDR3 region has 11 residues. CDR1 is LNHDA and CDR2 is SQIVND in the germline V gene (reference sequence). The CDR3 nucleotides are TGTGCCAGTAGTAACGGGGTGACAGCTTTCTTT. Its translation: CASSNGVTAFF. The variable domain in full, completed from reference TRBV19 and TRBJ1-1, reads DGGITQSPKYLFRKEGQNVTLSCEQNLNHDAMYWYRQDPGQGLRLIYYSQIVNDFQKGDIAEGYSVSREKKESFPLTVTSAQKNPTAFYLCASSNGVTAFFGQGTRLTVV.

The chain carries TRBV30 and TRBJ1-1; no definite D call. In germline, CDR1 is GTSNPN, CDR2 SVGIG (reference sequence). V was cut by 7 bases and J by 5 bases, with 14 bases left in between. CDR3 length: 12 residues. In DNA, the CDR3 is TGTGCCTCAACAGTCAGGAGGACTGAAGCTTTCTTT. Its translation is CASTVRRTEAFF.